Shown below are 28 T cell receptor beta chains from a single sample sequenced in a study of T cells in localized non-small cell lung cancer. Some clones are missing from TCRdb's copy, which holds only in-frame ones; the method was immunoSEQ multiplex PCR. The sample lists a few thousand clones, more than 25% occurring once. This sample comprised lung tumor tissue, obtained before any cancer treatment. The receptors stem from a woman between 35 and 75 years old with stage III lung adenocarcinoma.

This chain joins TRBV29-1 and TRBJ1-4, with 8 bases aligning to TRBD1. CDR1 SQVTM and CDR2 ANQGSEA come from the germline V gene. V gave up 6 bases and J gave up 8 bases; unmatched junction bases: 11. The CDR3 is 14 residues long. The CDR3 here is CSVNMDHRGEKLFF. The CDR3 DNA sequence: TGCAGCGTGAATATGGATCACAGGGGGGAAAAACTGTTTTTT.

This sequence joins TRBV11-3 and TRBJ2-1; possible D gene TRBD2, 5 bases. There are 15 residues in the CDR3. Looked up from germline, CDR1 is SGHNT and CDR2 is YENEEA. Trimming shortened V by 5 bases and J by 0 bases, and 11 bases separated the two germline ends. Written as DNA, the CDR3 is TGTGCCAGCAGCCCCAGCGGCAGCTCCTACAATGAGCAGTTCTTC. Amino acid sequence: CASSPSGSSYNEQFF.

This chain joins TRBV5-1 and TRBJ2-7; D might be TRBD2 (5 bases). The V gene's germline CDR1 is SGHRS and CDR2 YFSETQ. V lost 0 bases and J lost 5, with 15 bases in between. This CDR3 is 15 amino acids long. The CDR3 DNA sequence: TGCGCCAGCAGCTTGGCCGGGGTTCTAGTCCACGAGCAGTACTTC. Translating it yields CASSLAGVLVHEQYF.

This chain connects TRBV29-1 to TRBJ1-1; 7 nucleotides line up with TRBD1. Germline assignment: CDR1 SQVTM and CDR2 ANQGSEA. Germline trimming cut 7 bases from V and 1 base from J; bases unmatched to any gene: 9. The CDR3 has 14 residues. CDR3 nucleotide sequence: TGCAGCGCTAGAGGGGACAGCCCGAACACTGAAGCTTTCTTT. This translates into CSARGDSPNTEAFF. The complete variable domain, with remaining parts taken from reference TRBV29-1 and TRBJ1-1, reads SAVISQKPSRDICQRGTSLTIQCQVDSQVTMMFWYRQQPGQSLTLIATANQGSEATYESGFVIDKFPISRPNLTFSTLTVSNMSPEDSSIYLCSARGDSPNTEAFFGQGTRLTVV.

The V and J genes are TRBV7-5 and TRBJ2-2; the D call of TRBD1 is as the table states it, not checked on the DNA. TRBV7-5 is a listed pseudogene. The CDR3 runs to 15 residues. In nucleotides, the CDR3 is TGTGCCAGCAGCGACCGTGGGACAGGGGGCAGGGAGCTGTTTTTT. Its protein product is CASSDRGTGGRELFF.

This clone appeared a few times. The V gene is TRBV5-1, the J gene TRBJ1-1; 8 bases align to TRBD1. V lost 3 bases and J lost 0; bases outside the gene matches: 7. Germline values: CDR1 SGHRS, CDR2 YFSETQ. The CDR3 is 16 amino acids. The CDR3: CASSSGQVILNTEAFF. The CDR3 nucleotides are TGCGCCAGCAGCTCGGGACAGGTTATTTTGAACACTGAAGCTTTCTTT.

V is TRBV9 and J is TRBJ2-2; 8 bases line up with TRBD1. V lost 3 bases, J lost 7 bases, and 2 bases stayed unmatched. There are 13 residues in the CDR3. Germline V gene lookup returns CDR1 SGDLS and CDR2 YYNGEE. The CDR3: CASSGGTGGELFF. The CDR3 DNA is TGTGCCAGCAGCGGCGGGACAGGCGGGGAGCTGTTTTTT.

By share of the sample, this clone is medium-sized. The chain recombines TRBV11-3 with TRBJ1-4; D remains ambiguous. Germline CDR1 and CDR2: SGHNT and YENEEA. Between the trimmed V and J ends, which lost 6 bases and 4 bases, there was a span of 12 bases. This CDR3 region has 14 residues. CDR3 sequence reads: CASRASTLNEKLFF. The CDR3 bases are TGTGCCAGCAGGGCCTCTACTCTTAATGAAAAACTGTTTTTT.

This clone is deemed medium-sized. The CDR3 DNA sequence: TGTGCCAGCAGCGCAGGGGACACATACCAAGAGACCCAGTACTTC. The encoded protein is CASSAGDTYQETQYF. This chain uses TRBV11-3 with TRBJ2-5; possible D gene TRBD1, 6 bases. Deletions cut 5 bases from V and 0 bases from J, with 13 bases between. The CDR3 runs 15 residues. From germline, CDR1 is SGHNT and CDR2 YENEEA.

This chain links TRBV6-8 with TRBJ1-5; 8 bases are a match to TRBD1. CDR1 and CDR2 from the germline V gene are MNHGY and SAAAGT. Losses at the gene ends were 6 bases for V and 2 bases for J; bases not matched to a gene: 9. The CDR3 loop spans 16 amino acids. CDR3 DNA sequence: TGTGCCAGCAGCGGTGGACAGGGAGGAGGCAATCAGCCCCAGCATTTT. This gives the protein CASSGGQGGGNQPQHF.

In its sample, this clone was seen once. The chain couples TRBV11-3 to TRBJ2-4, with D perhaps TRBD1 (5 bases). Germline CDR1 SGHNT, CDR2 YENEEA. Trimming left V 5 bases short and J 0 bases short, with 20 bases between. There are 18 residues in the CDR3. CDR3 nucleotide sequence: TGTGCCAGCAGCCAGGGTAGCACCCTAACCCTAGCCAAAAACATTCAGTACTTC. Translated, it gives CASSQGSTLTLAKNIQYF.

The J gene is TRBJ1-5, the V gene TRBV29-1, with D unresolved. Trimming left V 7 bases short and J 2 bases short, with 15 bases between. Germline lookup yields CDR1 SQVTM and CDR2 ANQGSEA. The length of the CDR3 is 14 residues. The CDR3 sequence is CSASQTDGNQPQHF. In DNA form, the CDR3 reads TGCAGCGCCTCTCAAACCGACGGCAATCAGCCCCAGCATTTT.

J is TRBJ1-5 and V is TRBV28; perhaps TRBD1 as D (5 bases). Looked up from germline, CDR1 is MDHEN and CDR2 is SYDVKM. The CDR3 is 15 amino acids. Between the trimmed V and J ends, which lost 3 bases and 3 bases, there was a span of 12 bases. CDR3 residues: CASSFPAGNNQPQHF. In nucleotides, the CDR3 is TGTGCCAGCAGTTTTCCCGCAGGGAACAATCAGCCCCAGCATTTT.

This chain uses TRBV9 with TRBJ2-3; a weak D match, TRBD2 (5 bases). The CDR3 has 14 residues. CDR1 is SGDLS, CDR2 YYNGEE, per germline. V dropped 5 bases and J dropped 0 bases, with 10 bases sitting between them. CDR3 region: CASSERGSTDTQYF. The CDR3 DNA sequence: TGTGCCAGCAGTGAACGGGGTAGCACAGATACGCAGTATTTT.

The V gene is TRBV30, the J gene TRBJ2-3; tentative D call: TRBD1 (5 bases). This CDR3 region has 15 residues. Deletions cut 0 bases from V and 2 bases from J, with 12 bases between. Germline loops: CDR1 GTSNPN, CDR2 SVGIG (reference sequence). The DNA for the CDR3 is TGTGCCTGGAGTGTCGTGGGGCGGATCACAGATACGCAGTATTTT. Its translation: CAWSVVGRITDTQYF.

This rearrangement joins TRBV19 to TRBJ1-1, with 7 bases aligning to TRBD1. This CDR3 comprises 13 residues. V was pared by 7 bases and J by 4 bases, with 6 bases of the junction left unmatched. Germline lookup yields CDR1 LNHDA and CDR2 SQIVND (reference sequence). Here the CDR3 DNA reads TGTGCCAGTACCCGAGCAGGGGGCACTGAAGCTTTCTTT. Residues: CASTRAGGTEAFF.

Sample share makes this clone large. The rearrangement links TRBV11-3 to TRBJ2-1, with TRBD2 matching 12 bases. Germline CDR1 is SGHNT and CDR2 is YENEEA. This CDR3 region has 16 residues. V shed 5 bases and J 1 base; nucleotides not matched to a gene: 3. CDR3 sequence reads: CASSLTSGRSYNEQFF. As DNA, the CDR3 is TGTGCCAGCAGCCTTACTAGCGGGAGGTCCTACAATGAGCAGTTCTTC.

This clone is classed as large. The CDR3 DNA sequence: TGTGCCAGTAGTCTCAACCGACAGGGACCCGGAGGCATTCAGTACTTC. It specifies CASSLNRQGPGGIQYF. This sequence joins TRBV19 and TRBJ2-4; 7 bases map to TRBD1. The length of the CDR3 is 16 residues. CDR1 and CDR2 from the germline V gene are LNHDA and SQIVND (reference sequence). Unmatched junction bases numbered 16, after V lost 5 bases and J lost 9 bases.

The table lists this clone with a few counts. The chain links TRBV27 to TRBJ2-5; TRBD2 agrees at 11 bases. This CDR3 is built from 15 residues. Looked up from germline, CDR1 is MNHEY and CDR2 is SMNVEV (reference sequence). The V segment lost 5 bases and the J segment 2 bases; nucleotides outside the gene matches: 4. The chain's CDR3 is CASSRGLAAQETQYF. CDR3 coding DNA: TGTGCCAGCAGTCGGGGACTAGCGGCTCAAGAGACCCAGTACTTC.

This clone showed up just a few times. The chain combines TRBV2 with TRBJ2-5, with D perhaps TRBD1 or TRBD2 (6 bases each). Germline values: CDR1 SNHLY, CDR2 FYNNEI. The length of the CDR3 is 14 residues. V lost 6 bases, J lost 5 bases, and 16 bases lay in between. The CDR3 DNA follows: TGTGCCAGCAGCGTAGAGGGGGGCGCGGAGACCCAGTACTTC. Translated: CASSVEGGAETQYF. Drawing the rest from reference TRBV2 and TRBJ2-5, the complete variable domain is EPEVTQTPSHQVTQMGQEVILRCVPISNHLYFYWYRQILGQKVEFLVSFYNNEISEKSEIFDDQFSVERPDGSNFTLKIRSTKLEDSAMYFCASSVEGGAETQYFGPGTRLLVL.

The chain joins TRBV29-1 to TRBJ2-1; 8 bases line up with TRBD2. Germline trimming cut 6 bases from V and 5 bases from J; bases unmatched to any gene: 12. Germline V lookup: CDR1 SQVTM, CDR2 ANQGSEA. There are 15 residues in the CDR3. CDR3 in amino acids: CSVGSRLARNNEQFF. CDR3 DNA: TGCAGCGTGGGGTCCAGACTAGCGAGAAACAATGAGCAGTTCTTC.

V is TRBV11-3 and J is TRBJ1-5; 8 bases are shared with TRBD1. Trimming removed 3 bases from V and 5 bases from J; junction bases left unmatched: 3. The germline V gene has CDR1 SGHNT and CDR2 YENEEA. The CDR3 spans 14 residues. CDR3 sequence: CASSLHRGYQPQHF. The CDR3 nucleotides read TGTGCCAGCAGCTTGCACAGGGGGTATCAGCCCCAGCATTTT.

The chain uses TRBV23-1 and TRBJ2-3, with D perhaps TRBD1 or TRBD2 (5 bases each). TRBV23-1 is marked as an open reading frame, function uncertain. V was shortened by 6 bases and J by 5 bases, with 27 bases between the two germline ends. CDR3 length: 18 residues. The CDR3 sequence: CASSLRGALGREGDTQYF. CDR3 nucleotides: TGCGCCAGCAGCCTCCGGGGCGCTCTGGGACGAGAAGGAGATACGCAGTATTTT.

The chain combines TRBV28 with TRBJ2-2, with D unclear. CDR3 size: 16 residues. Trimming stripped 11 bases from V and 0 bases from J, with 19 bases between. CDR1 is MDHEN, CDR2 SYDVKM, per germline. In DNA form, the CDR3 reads TGTGCCGGTAAACTATTCTACCCCACGAACACCGGGGAGCTGTTTTTT. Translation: CAGKLFYPTNTGELFF. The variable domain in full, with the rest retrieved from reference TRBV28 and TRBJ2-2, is DVKVTQSSRYLVKRTGEKVFLECVQDMDHENMFWYRQDPGLGLRLIYFSYDVKMKEKGDIPEGYSVSREKKERFSLILESASTNQTSMYLCAGKLFYPTNTGELFFGEGSRLTVL.

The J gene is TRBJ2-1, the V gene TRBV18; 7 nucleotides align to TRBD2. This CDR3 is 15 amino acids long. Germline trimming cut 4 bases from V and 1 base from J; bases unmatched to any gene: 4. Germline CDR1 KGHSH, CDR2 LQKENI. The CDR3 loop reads CASSLLAVSYNEQFF. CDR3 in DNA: TGTGCCAGCTCACTCCTAGCGGTATCCTACAATGAGCAGTTCTTC.

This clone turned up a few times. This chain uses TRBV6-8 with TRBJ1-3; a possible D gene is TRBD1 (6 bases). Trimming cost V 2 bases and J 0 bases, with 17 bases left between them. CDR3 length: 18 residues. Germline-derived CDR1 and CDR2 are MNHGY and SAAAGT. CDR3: CASSYGPGQLISGNTIYF. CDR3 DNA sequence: TGTGCCAGCAGTTACGGGCCGGGACAACTTATCTCTGGAAACACCATATATTTT.

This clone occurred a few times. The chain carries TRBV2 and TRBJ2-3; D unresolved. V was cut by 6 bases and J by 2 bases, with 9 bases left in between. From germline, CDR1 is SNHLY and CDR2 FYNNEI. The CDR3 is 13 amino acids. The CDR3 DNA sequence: TGTGCCAGCAGCTCCCTCAACACAGATACGCAGTATTTT. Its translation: CASSSLNTDTQYF.

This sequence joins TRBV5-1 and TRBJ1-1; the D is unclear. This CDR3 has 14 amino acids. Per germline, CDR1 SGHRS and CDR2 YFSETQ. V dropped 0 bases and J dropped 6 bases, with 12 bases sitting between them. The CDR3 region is CASSLEGGRAEAFF. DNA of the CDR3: TGCGCCAGCAGCTTGGAAGGAGGGCGGGCTGAAGCTTTCTTT.